This T cell receptor (beta chain) came from a study of beta chain features in type 1 diabetes. Trimming cost V 4 bases and J 5 bases, with 22 bases left between them. CDR1 is SGHNT, CDR2 YYREEE, per germline (reference sequence). This CDR3 contains 17 residues. Reverse transcribing all isolated RNA meant expressed TCRB transcripts were sequenced. Measured with immunoSEQ multiplex PCR; TCRdb has only the in-frame clones, and not every one. The data show some 150,000 clones, approximately 10% seen once. About this clone: Its antigen is unidentified.

Points from the study as a whole: For Type 1 diabetes patients, all four CD4+ subsets carried TCRB CDR3s that were moderately but significantly shorter. A potential PCR bias toward shorter templates would be equal in patient and control samples. Patients with type 1 diabetes showed fewer VDJ junction insertions and more deletions. Any HLA type influence on TCRB rearrangement was left unresolved here.

Once sorted, every population was more than 95% pure. Sequences were obtained from central memory CD4+ T cells from blood. The sequence was obtained from a woman in her 30s with type 1 diabetes. The rearrangement joins TRBV5-4 to TRBJ2-1; the D gene is possibly TRBD1 (6 bases). The CDR3 reads CASSPVAGTGPHNEQFF. The CDR3 nucleotides are TGTGCCAGCAGCCCCGTGGCCGGAACAGGGCCTCACAATGAGCAGTTCTTC.